The next 30 T cell receptor beta chains were all read from a single sample in a study of PD-1 blockade in classical Hodgkin lymphoma. Repertoires were generated with immunoSEQ multiplex PCR, while TCRdb's copy carries only in-frame clones and drops some. The repertoire holds around 50,000 clones, with around 74% as singletons. Sample time point: cycle 4 day 1 (C4D1), after 6 weeks of nivolumab. Each of the patients experienced relapse following autologous stem cell transplantation, and their brentuximab vedotin exposure differed. The sample here was peripheral blood mononuclear cells (PBMCs), taken before the fourth cycle of nivolumab. These receptor sequences come from a human donor with classical Hodgkin lymphoma.

The chain employs TRBV28 and TRBJ1-5; 11 bases map to TRBD1. V shed 4 bases and J 7 bases; nucleotides not matched to a gene: 9. This CDR3 spans 16 amino acids. Per the germline V gene, CDR1 is MDHEN and CDR2 is SYDVKM. In DNA form, the CDR3 reads TGTGCCAGCAGTTCTGGAGGGACAGGGGGGGTCCAGCCCCAGCATTTT. Its translation is CASSSGGTGGVQPQHF.

The chain has TRBV5-1 and TRBJ2-3; D is undetermined. The CDR3 spans 14 residues. Germline-derived CDR1 and CDR2 are SGHRS and YFSETQ. Trimming took 0 bases from V and 0 from J, leaving 5 bases between them. The CDR3 loop reads CASSLVQSTDTQYF. In nucleotides, the CDR3 is TGCGCCAGCAGCTTGGTCCAGAGCACAGATACGCAGTATTTT.

The genes are TRBV15 and TRBJ2-1; D is possibly TRBD2 (6 bases). CDR1 LNHNV and CDR2 YYDKDF come from the germline V gene (reference sequence). Trimming removed 8 bases at V and 7 bases at J, with 12 bases between. This CDR3 has 12 amino acids. The CDR3 DNA follows: TGTGCCACCGCCCGGGAGAATAATGAGCAGTTCTTC. It specifies CATARENNEQFF.

The rearrangement links TRBV2 to TRBJ2-7; D is undetermined. V dropped 6 bases and J dropped 7 bases, with 22 bases sitting between them. Looked up from germline, CDR1 is SNHLY and CDR2 is FYNNEI. The CDR3 runs to 15 residues. The CDR3 reads CASSPGPRANEEQYF. The CDR3 DNA reads TGTGCCAGCAGCCCTGGCCCCCGAGCCAACGAAGAGCAGTACTTC.

This clone was observed a single time. The chain joins TRBV6-5 to TRBJ1-5; tentatively, D is TRBD1 (5 bases). Per the germline V gene, CDR1 is MNHEY and CDR2 is SVGAGI. The CDR3 runs to 11 residues. V lost 7 bases to trimming and J lost 9 bases, with 10 bases between them. CDR3 nucleotides: TGTGCCAGCATGGCACAGGCGCCCCAGCATTTT. This gives the protein CASMAQAPQHF.

This chain uses TRBV28 with TRBJ2-1; D ambiguous. Trimming stripped 8 bases from V and 0 bases from J, with 8 bases between. The CDR3 sequence is 13 residues long. Germline values: CDR1 MDHEN, CDR2 SYDVKM. The CDR3 is CASRPSSYNEQFF. CDR3 nucleotide sequence: TGTGCCAGCCGACCAAGCTCCTACAATGAGCAGTTCTTC.

The rearrangement links TRBV7-3 to TRBJ2-7; 7 nucleotides agree with TRBD1. With 1 base clipped from V and 3 bases from J, the junction kept 3 bases outside the gene matches. CDR3 length: 14 residues. Per the germline V gene, CDR1 is SGHTA and CDR2 is FQGTGA. CDR3 region: CASSLSGQVYEQYF. CDR3 DNA: TGTGCCAGCAGCTTAAGCGGACAGGTCTACGAGCAGTACTTC.

Here the CDR3 reads CASSESGIGSYEQYF. DNA for the CDR3: TGCGCCAGCAGTGAGTCGGGGATAGGGTCCTACGAGCAGTACTTC. V and J are TRBV10-1 and TRBJ2-7; D remains ambiguous. CDR1 and CDR2 (germline): WNHNN, SYGVQD (reference sequence). The CDR3 loop spans 15 amino acids. The V and J ends lost 0 bases and 1 base respectively, with 10 bases between them.

In its sample, this clone was seen a few times. This sequence joins TRBV28 and TRBJ2-3, with unresolved D. Germline V lookup: CDR1 MDHEN, CDR2 SYDVKM. The CDR3 is 12 residues long. V lost 3 bases, J lost 9 bases, and 10 bases lay in between. CDR3 sequence (DNA): TGTGCCAGCAGTTTCGCAGGATTGACGCAGTATTTT. Translation: CASSFAGLTQYF.

The J gene is TRBJ2-3, the V gene TRBV5-4; tentatively, D is TRBD2 (5 bases). Trimming stripped 4 bases from V and 6 bases from J, with 12 bases between. The CDR3 extends over 13 amino acids. The germline CDR1 and CDR2 sequences are SGHNT and YYREEE (reference sequence). CDR3 region: CASSPRLPDTQYF. As DNA, the CDR3 is TGTGCCAGCAGCCCCCGACTACCCGATACGCAGTATTTT.

The rearrangement links TRBV5-1 to TRBJ1-1; unclear D gene. This CDR3 spans 14 amino acids. The germline V gene has CDR1 SGHRS and CDR2 YFSETQ. The germline V and J ends were trimmed by 0 bases and 0 bases, with 6 bases remaining between them. CDR3 in amino acids: CASSLDPVNTEAFF. In DNA, the CDR3 is TGCGCCAGCAGCTTGGACCCGGTGAACACTGAAGCTTTCTTT.

Only a few counts were recorded for this clone. The rearrangement links TRBV28 to TRBJ2-5, with D unresolved. The length of the CDR3 is 14 residues. Trimming removed 3 bases at V and 2 bases at J, with 10 bases between. CDR1 is MDHEN and CDR2 is SYDVKM in the germline V gene. The CDR3: CASSFRTLQETQYF. Written as DNA, the CDR3 is TGTGCCAGCAGTTTCAGGACGCTACAAGAGACCCAGTACTTC.

The chain has TRBV28 and TRBJ1-5; D remains unclear. The CDR3 runs 16 residues. Deletions cut 3 bases from V and 4 bases from J, with 16 bases between. CDR1 is MDHEN, CDR2 SYDVKM, per germline. For the CDR3, the DNA is TGTGCCAGCAGTTTCGCGAGGAGGGCTATTAATCAGCCCCAGCATTTT. Residues: CASSFARRAINQPQHF. Full variable domain (missing parts from reference TRBV28 and TRBJ1-5): DVKVTQSSRYLVKRTGEKVFLECVQDMDHENMFWYRQDPGLGLRLIYFSYDVKMKEKGDIPEGYSVSREKKERFSLILESASTNQTSMYLCASSFARRAINQPQHFGDGTRLSIL.

V and J are TRBV18 and TRBJ2-1, with TRBD1 matching over 8 bases. The CDR3 has 13 residues. Germline trimming cut 6 bases from V and 5 bases from J; bases unmatched to any gene: 3. Germline assignment: CDR1 KGHSH and CDR2 LQKENI. CDR3 in amino acids: CASSTTGDNEQFF. CDR3 bases: TGTGCCAGCTCCACGACAGGGGACAATGAGCAGTTCTTC. The entire variable domain, with the rest obtained from reference TRBV18 and TRBJ2-1, is as follows: NAGVMQNPRHLVRRRGQEARLRCSPMKGHSHVYWYRQLPEEGLKFMVYLQKENIIDESGMPKERFSAEFPKEGPSILRIQQVVRGDSAAYFCASSTTGDNEQFFGPGTRLTVL.

This clone appeared a single time. The chain recombines TRBV6-5 with TRBJ2-3; D not resolved. V was pared by 6 bases and J by 3 bases, with 13 bases between. The CDR3 loop spans 14 amino acids. The germline gives CDR1 MNHEY, CDR2 SVGAGI. The DNA of the CDR3 is TGTGCCAGCAGCCCAGACCTTCCGACAGATACGCAGTATTTT. Protein: CASSPDLPTDTQYF.

This rearrangement joins TRBV27 to TRBJ2-5; TRBD1 matches 9 bases. The CDR3 covers 14 residues. Germline V gene data show CDR1 as MNHEY and CDR2 as SMNVEV (reference sequence). The ends lost 2 bases at V and 7 bases at J; junction bases unmatched: 5. The CDR3: CASSLRTGASTQYF. CDR3 bases: TGTGCCAGCAGTTTACGGACAGGGGCTTCGACCCAGTACTTC.

This clone was seen a few times. The chain links TRBV5-4 to TRBJ1-2; 7 bases are a match to TRBD1. CDR3 length: 17 residues. Germline assignment: CDR1 SGHNT and CDR2 YYREEE (reference sequence). The trim removed 0 bases at V and 6 bases at J, leaving 14 bases unmatched. The DNA for the CDR3 is TGTGCCAGCAGCTTGGGACAGGGAGAAGGCAGCCCGGATGGCTACACCTTC. Its protein is CASSLGQGEGSPDGYTF. Filled out from reference TRBV5-4 and TRBJ1-2, the complete variable domain reads ETGVTQSPTHLIKTRGQQVTLRCSSQSGHNTVSWYQQALGQGPQFIFQYYREEENGRGNFPPRFSGLQFPNYSSELNVNALELDDSALYLCASSLGQGEGSPDGYTFGSGTRLTVV.

This chain uses TRBV5-1 with TRBJ2-7; D ambiguous. The germline V gene has CDR1 SGHRS and CDR2 YFSETQ. Trimming shortened V by 1 base and J by 2 bases, and 7 bases separated the two germline ends. The CDR3 length is 13 residues. CDR3 coding DNA: TGCGCCAGCAGCTTGTCCGGTCCCTACGAGCAGTACTTC. As protein: CASSLSGPYEQYF.

The chain's CDR3 is CASRAGSIYGYTF. Here the CDR3 DNA reads TGTGCCAGCAGAGCCGGCAGCATCTATGGCTACACCTTC. The chain is built from TRBV25-1 and TRBJ1-2; D gene ambiguous. There are 13 residues in the CDR3. Per the germline V gene, CDR1 is MGHDK and CDR2 is SYGVNS. Trimming removed 6 bases at V and 4 bases at J, with 12 bases between.

CDR3 nucleotide sequence: TGCGCCAGCAGCCAAGATTGGGCGGGGCAGGGCTATGGCTACACCTTC. Its protein product is CASSQDWAGQGYGYTF. The V call is TRBV4-3, the J call TRBJ1-2, with a tentative D call TRBD1 (5 bases). CDR1 is LGHNA, CDR2 YSLEER, per germline. V was trimmed by 0 bases and J by 4 bases, leaving 15 bases between them. CDR3 size: 16 residues.

This clone showed up just a few times. This rearrangement joins TRBV7-9 to TRBJ2-5; D is uncertain. CDR3 length equals 14 residues. CDR1 and CDR2 from the germline V gene are SEHNR and FQNEAQ (reference sequence). Trimming stripped 4 bases from V and 4 bases from J, with 13 bases between. CDR3 sequence reads: CASSSTDGPETQYF. CDR3 nucleotides: TGTGCCAGCAGCTCCACGGACGGTCCAGAGACCCAGTACTTC. The full variable domain, with the rest looked up from reference TRBV7-9 and TRBJ2-5, is DTGVSQNPRHKITKRGQNVTFRCDPISEHNRLYWYRQTLGQGPEFLTYFQNEAQLEKSRLLSDRFSAERPKGSFSTLEIQRTEQGDSAMYLCASSSTDGPETQYFGPGTRLLVL.

The chain uses TRBV7-9 and TRBJ2-1; D perhaps matches TRBD1 (5 bases). Trimming took 0 bases from V and 3 from J, leaving 15 bases between them. CDR3 length: 17 residues. Germline CDR1 reads SEHNR; CDR2 reads FQNEAQ (reference sequence). CDR3 protein: CASSLALGRFSYNEQFF. CDR3 DNA: TGTGCCAGCAGCTTAGCGCTGGGGCGGTTTAGCTACAATGAGCAGTTCTTC.

The rearrangement uses TRBV6-1 and TRBJ2-7, with D perhaps matching TRBD1 (6 bases). CDR1 and CDR2 from the germline V gene are MNHNS and SASEGT. The CDR3 is 14 amino acids. V was pared by 2 bases and J by 2 bases, with 10 bases between. The CDR3 sequence: CASSEYQGPYEQYF. The CDR3 bases are TGTGCCAGCAGTGAATACCAGGGGCCCTACGAGCAGTACTTC.

The CDR3 DNA sequence: TGCGCCAGCAGCTTCACAGGGCCCGGGGAGCTGTTTTTT. Translating gives CASSFTGPGELFF. The rearrangement uses TRBV5-1 and TRBJ2-2, with D perhaps matching TRBD1 (6 bases). V was clipped by 2 bases and J by 6 bases, with 8 bases between them. The length of the CDR3 is 13 residues. Looked up from germline, CDR1 is SGHRS and CDR2 is YFSETQ. Looking up the rest from reference TRBV5-1 and TRBJ2-2 gives the full variable domain: KAGVTQTPRYLIKTRGQQVTLSCSPISGHRSVSWYQQTPGQGLQFLFEYFSETQRNKGNFPGRFSGRQFSNSRSEMNVSTLELGDSALYLCASSFTGPGELFFGEGSRLTVL.

The chain uses TRBV4-3 and TRBJ1-6; TRBD1 might be the D (5 bases). CDR3 length: 17 amino acids. V was pared by 0 bases and J by 10 bases, with 19 bases between. Germline V gives CDR1 LGHNA, CDR2 YSLEER. The CDR3 coding sequence is TGCGCCAGCAGCCAAGACTCGGGCGGACTAGGGGACTCACCCCTCCACTTT. Its protein is CASSQDSGGLGDSPLHF.

The V gene is TRBV28, the J gene TRBJ2-1, with 11 bases matching TRBD2. CDR1 and CDR2 (germline): MDHEN, SYDVKM. V gave up 7 bases and J gave up 7 bases; unmatched junction bases: 12. The CDR3 contains 16 residues. CDR3 in DNA: TGTGCCAGCATCCCAAACCCCACTAGCGGGAGTAATGAGCAGTTCTTC. Translation: CASIPNPTSGSNEQFF.

The chain has TRBV6-5 and TRBJ2-3; no clear D. The CDR3 consists of 14 residues. Germline CDR1 reads MNHEY; CDR2 reads SVGAGI. V lost 6 bases and J 2 bases, leaving 12 bases between the germline ends. The CDR3 DNA follows: TGTGCCAGCAGGCGGCTCAGATTCACAGATACGCAGTATTTT. This translates into CASRRLRFTDTQYF.

This clone was counted between two and nine times. The rearrangement uses TRBV6-5 and TRBJ1-4, with a weak D call TRBD1 (5 bases). This CDR3 is 15 amino acids long. V shed 5 bases and J shed 3 bases, with 13 bases lying between them. Germline-derived CDR1 and CDR2 are MNHEY and SVGAGI. CDR3 DNA sequence: TGTGCCAGCAGTGCCCTGGGGGAGGCTAATGAAAAACTGTTTTTT. Translated, it gives CASSALGEANEKLFF.

Note on this clone: Other DNA sequences of this sample code for an identical CDR3. The V call is TRBV20-1, the J call TRBJ1-1; no clear D gene. This CDR3 has 11 residues. V gave up 7 bases and J gave up 1 base, with 7 bases separating them. The germline V gene encodes CDR1 DFQATT and CDR2 SNEGSKA (reference sequence). The CDR3 sequence is CSGGGNTEAFF. CDR3 nucleotide sequence: TGCAGTGGGGGTGGGAACACTGAAGCTTTCTTT.

The chain joins TRBV5-4 to TRBJ2-5; tentative D call: TRBD2 (6 bases). The CDR3 extends over 14 amino acids. V was trimmed by 0 bases and J by 3 bases, leaving 9 bases between them. The germline CDR1 and CDR2 sequences are SGHNT and YYREEE (reference sequence). CDR3: CASSLAGGEETQYF. The CDR3 DNA reads as TGTGCCAGCAGCTTGGCCGGGGGAGAAGAGACCCAGTACTTC.